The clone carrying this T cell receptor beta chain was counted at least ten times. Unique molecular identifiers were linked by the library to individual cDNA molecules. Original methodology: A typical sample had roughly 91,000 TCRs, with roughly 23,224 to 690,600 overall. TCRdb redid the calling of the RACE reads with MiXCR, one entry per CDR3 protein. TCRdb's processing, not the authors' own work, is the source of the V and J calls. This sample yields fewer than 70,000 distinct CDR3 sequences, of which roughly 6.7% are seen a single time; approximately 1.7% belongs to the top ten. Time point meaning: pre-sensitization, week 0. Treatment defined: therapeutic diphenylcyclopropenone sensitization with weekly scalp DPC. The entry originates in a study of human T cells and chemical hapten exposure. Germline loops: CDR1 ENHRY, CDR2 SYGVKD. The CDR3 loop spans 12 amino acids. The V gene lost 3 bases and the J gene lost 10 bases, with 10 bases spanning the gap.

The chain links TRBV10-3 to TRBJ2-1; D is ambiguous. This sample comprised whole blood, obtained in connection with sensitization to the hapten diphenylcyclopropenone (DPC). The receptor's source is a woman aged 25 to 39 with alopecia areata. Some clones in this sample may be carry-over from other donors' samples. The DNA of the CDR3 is TGTGCCATCAGTGATTCCCGGGCCGAGCAGTTCTTC. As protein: CAISDSRAEQFF.